This is a list of T cell receptor beta chains from one sample in a study of blood T cell repertoires in COVID-19. Sequencing was performed with immunoSEQ multiplex PCR; in TCRdb, only in-frame clones are kept and a portion is missing. The table includes about 46,000 clones, around 80% detected once. The sample consisted of peripheral blood. Every receptor here comes from a man between 60 and 75 years old with acute or convalescent COVID-19. CDR3s include the opening cysteine and the closing phenylalanine or tryptophan. Each record gives: D gene, clone size, V gene, J gene, CDR3 protein, CDR3 DNA. The D gene is left open where the match is weak. Some rows mark clone size as missing; the rest say once, few, many or name a class of expanded clone.

>.|.|TRBV18|TRBJ2-3
CASSQGQSTDTQYF
TGTGCCAGCTCTCAAGGACAATCAACAGATACGCAGTATTTT
>TRBD1|.|TRBV28|TRBJ1-6
CASSMGQFNSPLHF
TGTGCCAGCAGTATGGGACAGTTTAATTCACCCCTCCACTTT
>TRBD1|.|TRBV7-3|TRBJ2-1
CASSLLQGTDNEQFF
TGTGCCAGCAGCTTATTGCAGGGGACAGACAATGAGCAGTTCTTC
>TRBD1|few|TRBV6-1|TRBJ2-7
CASSEGTGAINYYEQYF
TGTGCCAGCAGTGAGGGGACAGGGGCGATAAATTACTACGAGCAGTACTTC
>TRBD1|once|TRBV7-8|TRBJ2-7
CASSLGQLTYEQYF
TGTGCCAGCAGCCTGGGACAGTTAACCTACGAGCAGTACTTC
>.|.|TRBV30|TRBJ1-3
CAWTEGTLGNTIYF
TGTGCCTGGACGGAGGGGACGCTTGGAAACACCATATATTTT
>.|once|TRBV6-2/TRBV6-3|TRBJ1-1
CASSYERGAFF
TGTGCCAGCAGTTACGAACGAGGAGCTTTCTTT
>.|.|TRBV19|TRBJ1-5
CASSGTINQPQHF
TGTGCCAGTAGCGGGACAATCAATCAGCCCCAGCATTTT
>TRBD1|.|TRBV4-2|TRBJ1-2
CASSQGGQGNYGYTF
TGTGCCAGCAGCCAAGGAGGACAGGGGAACTATGGCTACACCTTC
>.|.|TRBV1|TRBJ2-4
CTSQLAGIYLAKNIQYF
TGCACCAGCCAACTAGCGGGGATTTATCTAGCCAAAAACATTCAGTACTTC
>.|.|TRBV24-1|TRBJ1-2
CATSSQAFGGYTF
TGTGCCACCAGTTCTCAGGCGTTTGGCGGCTACACCTTC
>.|.|TRBV18|TRBJ1-3
CASSSNRGAKPGNTIYF
TGTGCCAGCTCATCCAATCGGGGGGCGAAGCCTGGAAACACCATATATTTT
>TRBD2|.|TRBV3-1/TRBV3-2|TRBJ2-1
CASSQDPGLVFEQFF
TGTGCCAGCAGCCAAGATCCAGGACTAGTTTTTGAGCAGTTCTTC
>TRBD1|.|TRBV7-3|TRBJ2-7
CASSLGGQGSHEQYF
TGTGCCAGCAGCTTAGGGGGACAGGGGAGCCACGAGCAGTACTTC
>TRBD1|.|TRBV24-1|TRBJ1-2
CATSDSRAGTGVYGYTF
TGTGCCACCAGTGATTCCCGAGCCGGGACAGGTGTCTATGGCTACACCTTC
>TRBD2|.|TRBV27|TRBJ2-7
CASSLEAGGMWYEQYF
TGTGCCAGCAGTTTAGAAGCGGGGGGGATGTGGTACGAGCAGTACTTC
>.|.|TRBV13|TRBJ1-6
CASSLKRTALLTPNSPLHF
TGTGCCAGCAGCTTAAAGAGGACAGCGCTGCTTACTCCCAATTCACCCCTCCACTTT
>TRBD1|.|TRBV5-1|TRBJ2-1
CASSFRGPSYNEQFF
TGCGCCAGCAGCTTTAGGGGGCCTTCTTACAATGAGCAGTTCTTC
>.|.|TRBV4-3|TRBJ1-5
CASSQDASGMGNQPQHF
TGCGCCAGCAGCCAAGACGCGTCAGGAATGGGCAATCAGCCCCAGCATTTT
>.|once|TRBV15|TRBJ1-5
CATSRYTGTWPQHF
TGTGCCACCAGCAGGTATACAGGGACGTGGCCCCAGCATTTT
>.|.|TRBV21-1|TRBJ1-2
CASSKKIRGKGYTF
TGTGCCAGCAGCAAAAAGATAAGGGGGAAAGGCTACACCTTC
>TRBD1|.|TRBV29-1|TRBJ2-7
CSVDLPGGQGSYEQYF
TGCAGCGTTGATCTTCCAGGCGGACAGGGGTCCTACGAGCAGTACTTC
>.|.|TRBV19|TRBJ2-2
CASSIRDTHSSGELFF
TGTGCCAGTAGTATCCGGGACACCCACTCCTCCGGGGAGCTGTTTTTT
>.|.|TRBV25-1|TRBJ1-1
CASSDQRHLNTEAFF
TGTGCCAGCAGTGACCAGAGGCACTTGAACACTGAAGCTTTCTTT
>.|.|TRBV9|TRBJ1-2
CASSVGQTYGYTF
TGTGCCAGCAGCGTAGGACAGACCTATGGCTACACCTTC
>TRBD1|.|TRBV6-5|TRBJ1-4
CASTSQGAGEKLFF
TGTGCCAGCACCTCACAGGGGGCAGGGGAAAAACTGTTTTTT
>.|.|TRBV20-1|TRBJ2-7
CSASPGQGHLYEQYF
TGCAGTGCTAGTCCCGGACAAGGGCACCTTTACGAGCAGTACTTC
>.|.|TRBV30|TRBJ1-2
CAWSVQANYGYTF
TGTGCCTGGAGTGTACAAGCTAACTATGGCTACACCTTC
>TRBD1|few|TRBV27|TRBJ1-2
CASSPGTGIYGYTF
TGTGCCAGCAGTCCCGGGACAGGTATCTATGGCTACACCTTC
>.|.|TRBV5-1|TRBJ2-2
CASSRDRNTGELFF
TGCGCCAGCAGCCGCGACAGGAACACCGGGGAGCTGTTTTTT
>TRBD1|.|TRBV30|TRBJ1-5
CAWSVDRVGQPQHF
TGTGCCTGGAGTGTGGACAGGGTCGGTCAGCCCCAGCATTTT
>.|.|TRBV5-6|TRBJ2-7
CASSLGTGGEQYF
TGTGCCAGCAGCTTGGGAACAGGCGGCGAGCAGTACTTC
>.|.|TRBV5-6|TRBJ2-7
CASSLRGQRAYEQYF
TGTGCCAGCAGCTTGAGAGGACAGAGAGCCTACGAGCAGTACTTC